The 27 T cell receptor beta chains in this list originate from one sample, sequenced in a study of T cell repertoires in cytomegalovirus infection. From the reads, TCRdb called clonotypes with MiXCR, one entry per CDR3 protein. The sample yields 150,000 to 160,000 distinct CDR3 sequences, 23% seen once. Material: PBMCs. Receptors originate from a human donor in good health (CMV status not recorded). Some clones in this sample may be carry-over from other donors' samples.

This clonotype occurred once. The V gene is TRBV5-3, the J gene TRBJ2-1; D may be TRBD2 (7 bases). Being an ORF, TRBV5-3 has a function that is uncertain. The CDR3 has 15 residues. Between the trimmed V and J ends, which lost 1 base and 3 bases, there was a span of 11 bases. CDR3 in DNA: TGTGCCAGAAGCTTGTCGGGGGGCCGCTACAATGAGCAGTTCTTC. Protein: CARSLSGGRYNEQFF.

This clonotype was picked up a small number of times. The CDR3 loop reads CASSYSGTGTEAFF. The CDR3 DNA reads as TGTGCCAGCAGTTACTCCGGGACAGGCACTGAAGCTTTCTTT. The genes are TRBV6-2 or TRBV6-3 and TRBJ1-1; 8 nucleotides agree with TRBD1. The CDR3 spans 14 residues. Unmatched junction bases numbered 1, after V lost 0 bases and J lost 4 bases. Germline CDR1 reads MNHEY; CDR2 reads SVGEGT.

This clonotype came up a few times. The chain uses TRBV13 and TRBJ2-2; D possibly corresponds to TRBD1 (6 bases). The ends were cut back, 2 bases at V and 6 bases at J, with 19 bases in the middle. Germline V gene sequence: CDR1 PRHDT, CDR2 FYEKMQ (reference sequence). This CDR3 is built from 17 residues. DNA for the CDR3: TGTGCCAGCAGCTTACTCCCTGTGGGGGCGAGCGCCGGGGAGCTGTTTTTT. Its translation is CASSLLPVGASAGELFF.

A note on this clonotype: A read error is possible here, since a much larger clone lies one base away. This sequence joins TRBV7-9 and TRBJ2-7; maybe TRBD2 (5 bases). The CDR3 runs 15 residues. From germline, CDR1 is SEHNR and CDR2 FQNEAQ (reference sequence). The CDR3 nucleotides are TGTGCCAGCAGCTTAGCGGGAGACCCTGTCTACGTGCAGTACTTC. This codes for CASSLAGDPVYVQYF.

In DNA, the CDR3 is TGTGCCAGCAGTTTGCAGGGGAGGCACGAGCAGTACTTC. Amino acids: CASSLQGRHEQYF. The chain has TRBV12-3 or TRBV12-4 and TRBJ2-7, with D perhaps given as TRBD1 or TRBD2 (6 bases each). Deletions cut 3 bases from V and 5 bases from J, with 11 bases between. This CDR3 has 13 residues.

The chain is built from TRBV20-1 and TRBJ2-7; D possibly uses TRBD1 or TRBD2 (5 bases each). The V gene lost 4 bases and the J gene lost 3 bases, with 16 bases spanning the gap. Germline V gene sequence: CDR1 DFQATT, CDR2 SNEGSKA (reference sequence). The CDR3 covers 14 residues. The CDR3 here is CSAINRDGVYEQYF. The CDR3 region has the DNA TGCAGTGCTATTAACCGGGACGGAGTCTACGAGCAGTACTTC.

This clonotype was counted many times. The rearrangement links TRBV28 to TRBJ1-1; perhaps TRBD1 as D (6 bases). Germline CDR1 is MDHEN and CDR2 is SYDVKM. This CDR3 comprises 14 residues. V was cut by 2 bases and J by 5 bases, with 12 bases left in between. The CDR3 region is CASSLVHRVTEAFF. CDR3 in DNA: TGTGCCAGCAGTTTAGTCCACAGGGTTACTGAAGCTTTCTTT.

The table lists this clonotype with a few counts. The CDR3 sequence is CASSLQGTSYEQYF. The CDR3 DNA sequence: TGTGCCAGCAGTCTACAGGGGACCTCCTACGAGCAGTACTTC. The chain combines TRBV28 with TRBJ2-7, with 7 bases matching TRBD1. Unmatched junction bases numbered 4, after V lost 5 bases and J lost 0 bases. The germline V gene encodes CDR1 MDHEN and CDR2 SYDVKM. CDR3 length equals 14 residues.

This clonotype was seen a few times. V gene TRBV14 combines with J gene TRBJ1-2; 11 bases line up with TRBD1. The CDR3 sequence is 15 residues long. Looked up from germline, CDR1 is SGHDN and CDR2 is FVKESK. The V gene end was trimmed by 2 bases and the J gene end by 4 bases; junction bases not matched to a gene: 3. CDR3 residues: CASSQWDRGSYGYTF. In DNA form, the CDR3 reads TGTGCCAGCAGCCAATGGGACAGGGGGTCCTATGGCTACACCTTC.

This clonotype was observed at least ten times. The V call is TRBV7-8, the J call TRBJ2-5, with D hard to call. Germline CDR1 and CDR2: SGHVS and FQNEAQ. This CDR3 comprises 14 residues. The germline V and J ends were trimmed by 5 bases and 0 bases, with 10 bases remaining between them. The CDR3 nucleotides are TGTGCCAGCAGCGGCCAGGAGTACCAAGAGACCCAGTACTTC. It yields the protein CASSGQEYQETQYF.

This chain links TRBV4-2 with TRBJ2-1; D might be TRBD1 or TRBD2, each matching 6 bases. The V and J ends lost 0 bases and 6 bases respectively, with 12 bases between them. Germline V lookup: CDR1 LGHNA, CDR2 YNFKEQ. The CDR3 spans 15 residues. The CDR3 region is CASSQEGGGGNEQFF. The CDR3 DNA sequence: TGTGCCAGCAGCCAAGAAGGAGGAGGGGGCAATGAGCAGTTCTTC.

CDR3 bases: TGTGCCAGCAGTGATGGGGCAGGGGGCCAGCCCCAGCATTTT. Translating gives CASSDGAGGQPQHF. The chain combines TRBV6-1 with TRBJ1-5, with 8 bases lining up with TRBD1. The germline V gene encodes CDR1 MNHNS and CDR2 SASEGT. J was trimmed by 7 bases and V by 3 bases; bases with no gene match: 5. The CDR3 loop spans 14 amino acids.

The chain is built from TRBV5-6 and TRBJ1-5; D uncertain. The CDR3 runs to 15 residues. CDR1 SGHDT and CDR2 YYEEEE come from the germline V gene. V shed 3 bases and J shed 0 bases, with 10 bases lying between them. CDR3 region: CASSSYTYSNQPQHF. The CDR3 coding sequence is TGTGCCAGCAGCTCGTACACCTATAGCAATCAGCCCCAGCATTTT.

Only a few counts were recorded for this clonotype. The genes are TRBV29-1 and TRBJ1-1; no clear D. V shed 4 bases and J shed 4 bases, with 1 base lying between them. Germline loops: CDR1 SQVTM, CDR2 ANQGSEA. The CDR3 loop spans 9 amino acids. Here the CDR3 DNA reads TGCAGCGTTGGCACTGAAGCTTTCTTT. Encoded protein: CSVGTEAFF.

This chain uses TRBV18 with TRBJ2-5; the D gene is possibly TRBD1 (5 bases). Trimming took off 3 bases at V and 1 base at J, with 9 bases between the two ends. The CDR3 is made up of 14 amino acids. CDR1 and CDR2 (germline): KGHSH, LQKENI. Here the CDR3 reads CASSPTDLQETQYF. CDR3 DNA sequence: TGTGCCAGCTCACCGACAGACCTCCAAGAGACCCAGTACTTC. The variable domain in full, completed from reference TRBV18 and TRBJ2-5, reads NAGVMQNPRHLVRRRGQEARLRCSPMKGHSHVYWYRQLPEEGLKFMVYLQKENIIDESGMPKERFSAEFPKEGPSILRIQQVVRGDSAAYFCASSPTDLQETQYFGPGTRLLVL.

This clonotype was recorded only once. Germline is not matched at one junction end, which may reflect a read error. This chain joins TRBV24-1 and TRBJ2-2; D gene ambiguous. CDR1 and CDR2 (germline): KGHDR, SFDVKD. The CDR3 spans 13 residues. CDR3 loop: CVTKAENTGELFF. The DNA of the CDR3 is TGTGTCACCAAGGCGGAGAACACCGGGGAGCTGTTTTTT.

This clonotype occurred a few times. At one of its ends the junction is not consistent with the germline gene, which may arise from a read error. The CDR3 is CASTLGGPSYF. The DNA of the CDR3 is TGTGCCAGCACCCTGGGGGGACCGAGTTACTTT. J is TRBJ1-1 and V is TRBV6-2 or TRBV6-3, with a tentative D call TRBD1 (5 bases). This CDR3 is 11 amino acids long. Germline CDR1 is MNHEY and CDR2 is SVGEGT.

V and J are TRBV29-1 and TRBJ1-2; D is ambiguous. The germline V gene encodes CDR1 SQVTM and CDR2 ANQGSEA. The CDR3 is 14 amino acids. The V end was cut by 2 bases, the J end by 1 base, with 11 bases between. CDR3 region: CSVEPRRINYGYTF. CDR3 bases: TGCAGCGTTGAACCCCGACGGATTAACTATGGCTACACCTTC.

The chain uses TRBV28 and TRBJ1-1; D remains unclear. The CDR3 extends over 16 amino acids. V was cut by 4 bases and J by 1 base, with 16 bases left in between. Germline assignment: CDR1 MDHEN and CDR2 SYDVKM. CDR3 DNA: TGTGCCAGCAGTTCACCTTTGACAAAAACGAACACTGAAGCTTTCTTT. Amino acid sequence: CASSSPLTKTNTEAFF.

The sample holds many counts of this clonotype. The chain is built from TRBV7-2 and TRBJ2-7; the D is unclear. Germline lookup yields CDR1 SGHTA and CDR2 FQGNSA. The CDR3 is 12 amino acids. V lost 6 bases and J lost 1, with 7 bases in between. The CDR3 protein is CASSHGSYEQYF. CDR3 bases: TGTGCCAGCAGTCACGGATCCTACGAGCAGTACTTC. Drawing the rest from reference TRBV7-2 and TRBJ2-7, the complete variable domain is GAGVSQSPSNKVTEKGKDVELRCDPISGHTALYWYRQSLGQGLEFLIYFQGNSAPDKSGLPSDRFSAERTGGSVSTLTIQRTQQEDSAVYLCASSHGSYEQYFGPGTRLTVT.

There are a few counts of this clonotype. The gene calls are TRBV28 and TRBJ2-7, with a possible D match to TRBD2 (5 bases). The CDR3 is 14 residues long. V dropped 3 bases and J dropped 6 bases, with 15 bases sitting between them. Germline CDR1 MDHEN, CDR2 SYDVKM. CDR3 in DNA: TGTGCCAGCAGTTTGGACTTATACCTGGCCGAGCAGTACTTC. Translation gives CASSLDLYLAEQYF. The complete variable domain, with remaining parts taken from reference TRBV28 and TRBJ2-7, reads DVKVTQSSRYLVKRTGEKVFLECVQDMDHENMFWYRQDPGLGLRLIYFSYDVKMKEKGDIPEGYSVSREKKERFSLILESASTNQTSMYLCASSLDLYLAEQYFGPGTRLTVT.

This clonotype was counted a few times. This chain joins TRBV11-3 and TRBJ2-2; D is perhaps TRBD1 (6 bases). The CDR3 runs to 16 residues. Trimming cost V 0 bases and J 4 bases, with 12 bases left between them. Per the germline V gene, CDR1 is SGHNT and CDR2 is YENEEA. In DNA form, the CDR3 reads TGTGCCAGCAGCTTAGATTCTCCAGGGGCCACCGGGGAGCTGTTTTTT. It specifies CASSLDSPGATGELFF.

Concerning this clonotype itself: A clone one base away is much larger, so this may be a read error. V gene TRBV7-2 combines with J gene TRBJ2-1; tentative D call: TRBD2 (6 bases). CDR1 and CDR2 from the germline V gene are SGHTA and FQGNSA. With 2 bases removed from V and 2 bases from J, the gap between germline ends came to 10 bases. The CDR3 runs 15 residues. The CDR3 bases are TGTGCCAGCAGCTTACGGGGGACCACCTACAATGAGCAGTTCTTC. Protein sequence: CASSLRGTTYNEQFF. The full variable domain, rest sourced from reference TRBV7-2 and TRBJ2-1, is GAGVSQSPSNKVTEKGKDVELRCDPISGHTALYWYRQSLGQGLEFLIYFQGNSAPDKSGLPSDRFSAERTGGSVSTLTIQRTQQEDSAVYLCASSLRGTTYNEQFFGPGTRLTVL.

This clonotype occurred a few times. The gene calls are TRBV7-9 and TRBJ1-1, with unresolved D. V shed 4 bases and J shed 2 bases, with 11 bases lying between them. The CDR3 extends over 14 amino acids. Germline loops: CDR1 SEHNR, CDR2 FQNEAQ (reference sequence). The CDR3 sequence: CASSSRRGNTEAFF. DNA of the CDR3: TGTGCCAGCAGCTCACGTCGGGGTAACACTGAAGCTTTCTTT.

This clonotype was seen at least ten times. The CDR3 DNA is TGTGCCAGCAGTTTTCGGACGGCCATGGGCAATCAGCCCCAGCATTTT. Encoded protein: CASSFRTAMGNQPQHF. J is TRBJ1-5 and V is TRBV28; D not resolved. V was cut by 3 bases and J by 2 bases, with 14 bases left in between. CDR3 size: 16 residues. CDR1 and CDR2 (germline): MDHEN, SYDVKM.

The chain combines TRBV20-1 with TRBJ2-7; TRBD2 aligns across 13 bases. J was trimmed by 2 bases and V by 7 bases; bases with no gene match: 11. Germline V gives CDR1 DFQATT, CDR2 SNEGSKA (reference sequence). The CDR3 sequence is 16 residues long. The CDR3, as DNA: TGCAGTGTCACGGGACTAGCGGGAAGGACCCCCTACGAGCAGTACTTC. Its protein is CSVTGLAGRTPYEQYF.

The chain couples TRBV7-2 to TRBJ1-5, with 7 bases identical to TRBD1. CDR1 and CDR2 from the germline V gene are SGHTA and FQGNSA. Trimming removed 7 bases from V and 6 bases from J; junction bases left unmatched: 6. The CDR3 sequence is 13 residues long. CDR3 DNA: TGTGCCAGCAACTGGAGGGGGCGTCAGCCCCAGCATTTT. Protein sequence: CASNWRGRQPQHF.